What follows are 22 T cell receptor beta chains derived from one specimen sequenced in a study of post-analysis software for immune sequencing data. These TCRs' antigens remain unknown. Presence of unique molecular identifiers characterized the TCR beta cDNA libraries. TCRdb re-derived calls from the PCR reads in MiXCR, one entry per CDR3 protein. This table holds 650,000 to 850,000 distinct CDR3 sequences, roughly 58% found once. Study-wide points: TRBV5-6, TRBV5-1 and TRBV20-1 belonged to a set of a handful of TRBV segments that were more frequent in patients than controls.

Specimen: blood. The receptors were gathered from a girl aged 10-17 years with multiple sclerosis.

This clonotype has only a few counts. The J gene is TRBJ2-5, the V gene TRBV3-1; D assignment may be TRBD1 or TRBD2 (5 bases each). Trimming removed 7 bases from V and 4 bases from J, with 13 bases in between. CDR3 length: 13 residues. Germline V gene lookup returns CDR1 LGHDT and CDR2 YNNKEL (reference sequence). The CDR3 region has the DNA TGTGCCAGCAATCGCCGTGGGGGAGAGACCCAGTACTTC. Its translation is CASNRRGGETQYF.

The chain carries TRBV2 and TRBJ1-5; perhaps TRBD1 as D (6 bases). V was clipped by 5 bases and J by 2 bases, with 13 bases between them. This CDR3 is 15 amino acids long. CDR1 is SNHLY, CDR2 FYNNEI, per germline. CDR3 sequence reads: CASSPRRQGNQPQHF. The CDR3 coding sequence is TGTGCCAGCAGTCCCCGTAGACAGGGCAATCAGCCCCAGCATTTT.

In its sample, this clonotype was seen a few times. The chain has TRBV7-9 and TRBJ2-3, with D maybe TRBD2 (5 bases). The CDR3 sequence is 15 residues long. Germline CDR1 is SEHNR and CDR2 is FQNEAQ (reference sequence). Trimming shortened V by 5 bases and J by 1 base, and 13 bases separated the two germline ends. The CDR3 nucleotides read TGTGCCAGCAGCGCGGGCGGGCCGCGCACAGATACGCAGTATTTT. This translates into CASSAGGPRTDTQYF.

The chain carries TRBV7-6 and TRBJ2-3, with D unresolved. Germline V CDR1 and CDR2: SGHVS, FNYEAQ. Trimming removed 1 base at V and 0 bases at J, with 11 bases between. This CDR3 region has 16 residues. The CDR3 reads CASSLDGWISTDTQYF. As DNA, the CDR3 is TGTGCCAGCAGCTTAGATGGCTGGATAAGCACAGATACGCAGTATTTT.

This clonotype was seen only a few times. The gene calls are TRBV29-1 and TRBJ2-1, with 8 bases identical to TRBD1. Unmatched junction bases numbered 13, after V lost 4 bases and J lost 8 bases. Per germline, CDR1 SQVTM and CDR2 ANQGSEA. This CDR3 comprises 15 residues. CDR3 coding DNA: TGCAGCGTTGGGAGCTCAGGGGGCCCCGTGTATGAGCAGTTCTTC. It codes for CSVGSSGGPVYEQFF.

The chain joins TRBV20-1 to TRBJ2-1; TRBD2 aligns across 14 bases. Germline CDR1 is DFQATT and CDR2 is SNEGSKA (reference sequence). This CDR3 spans 15 amino acids. Trimming cost V 3 bases and J 8 bases; bases outside gene matches: 6. CDR3 sequence reads: CSARGLAGVMDEQFF. The CDR3 DNA is TGCAGTGCTAGGGGACTAGCGGGAGTTATGGATGAGCAGTTCTTC.

This clonotype was picked up a small number of times. This chain uses TRBV7-9 with TRBJ2-1, with D maybe TRBD1 (6 bases). Per germline, CDR1 SEHNR and CDR2 FQNEAQ (reference sequence). The V end lost 5 bases, the J end lost 2 bases, and 10 bases lay between the germline ends. CDR3 length: 14 residues. CDR3 protein: CASSPGAAYNEQFF. CDR3 nucleotide sequence: TGTGCCAGCAGCCCAGGGGCAGCCTACAATGAGCAGTTCTTC.

Only a few counts were recorded for this clonotype. Sequence at one end of the junction differs from germline and may be a read error. V gene TRBV25-1 combines with J gene TRBJ2-6, with 8 bases matching TRBD1. The CDR3 is 20 amino acids. The germline gives CDR1 MGHDK, CDR2 SYGVNS. The CDR3 loop is CASSRRTGGRTPSGANVLTF. Written as DNA, the CDR3 is TGCGCCAGCAGCCGCCGAACAGGGGGGAGGACGCCCTCTGGGGCCAACGTCCTGACTTTC.

This clonotype turned up a few times. The rearrangement uses TRBV6-4 and TRBJ1-2; D is ambiguous. CDR1 is MRHNA and CDR2 is SNTAGT in the germline V gene. V was pared by 0 bases and J by 2 bases, with 7 bases between. The CDR3 consists of 14 residues. CDR3 loop: CASSDSGRNYGYTF. As DNA, the CDR3 is TGTGCCAGCAGTGACTCGGGGAGGAACTATGGCTACACCTTC.

The chain employs TRBV10-3 and TRBJ2-5, with 7 bases matching TRBD1. The germline gives CDR1 ENHRY, CDR2 SYGVKD. Trimming at V came to 6 bases and at J to 5 bases, leaving 6 bases not matched to a gene. The CDR3 is 13 amino acids. In DNA form, the CDR3 reads TGTGCCATCAGCATGACAGGGATGGAGACCCAGTACTTC. Its protein product is CAISMTGMETQYF.

Details on this clonotype: One end of the junction fails to match germline, which may point to a read error. This chain links TRBV5-1 with TRBJ2-1, with 11 bases that match TRBD2. CDR3 length equals 14 residues. Looked up from germline, CDR1 is SGHRS and CDR2 is YFSETQ. CDR3 DNA sequence: TGCGCCAGCAGATACGGGACTAGCGGTAATGGGCAGTTCTTC. It translates to CASRYGTSGNGQFF.

This chain connects TRBV4-1 to TRBJ1-1, with no clear D. Trimming stripped 0 bases from V and 1 base from J, with 12 bases between. CDR3 length: 16 amino acids. Germline lookup yields CDR1 MGHRA and CDR2 YSYEKL. The CDR3 DNA is TGCGCCAGCAGCCAAGATTTCGACGGGCCGAACACTGAAGCTTTCTTT. Translating gives CASSQDFDGPNTEAFF.

CDR3 DNA: TGTGCCAGCAGCTCACCGAGCGGGACTAGCGAAGCCTACGAGCAGTACTTC. It codes for CASSSPSGTSEAYEQYF. This rearrangement joins TRBV7-9 to TRBJ2-7; 10 nucleotides agree with TRBD2. The CDR3 is made up of 17 amino acids. V trimming: 4 bases; J trimming: 2 bases; junction bases outside the gene matches: 11. Germline CDR1 reads SEHNR; CDR2 reads FQNEAQ (reference sequence).

The chain's CDR3 is CASSKHASKTDTQYF. CDR3 bases: TGTGCCAGCAGCAAACATGCCAGTAAAACGGATACGCAGTATTTT. The chain couples TRBV7-8 to TRBJ2-3; D gene unclear. The CDR3 is made up of 15 amino acids. V lost 5 bases and J 6 bases, leaving 18 bases between the germline ends. Germline V CDR1 and CDR2: SGHVS, FQNEAQ.

This sequence joins TRBV10-3 and TRBJ2-6; D might be TRBD1 or TRBD2, each matching 5 bases. The CDR3 is made up of 17 amino acids. Germline-derived CDR1 and CDR2 are ENHRY and SYGVKD. V was trimmed by 7 bases and J by 0 bases, leaving 16 bases between them. CDR3 DNA sequence: TGTGCCATCAATCCGGGACGCACAATCTCTGGGGCCAACGTCCTGACTTTC. Encoded protein: CAINPGRTISGANVLTF.

CDR3 nucleotide sequence: TGCAGTGCTAGAGGGGACAGCTACAATGAGCAGTTCTTC. It is translated as CSARGDSYNEQFF. The chain joins TRBV20-1 to TRBJ2-1; 7 bases match TRBD1. The ends lost 1 base at V and 3 bases at J; junction bases unmatched: 0. The CDR3 totals 13 residues. Germline loops: CDR1 DFQATT, CDR2 SNEGSKA (reference sequence).

This clonotype showed up just a few times. The V call is TRBV5-1, the J call TRBJ1-5, with D uncertain. Per germline, CDR1 SGHRS and CDR2 YFSETQ. Trimming took 1 base from V and 3 from J, leaving 8 bases between them. The CDR3 sequence is 14 residues long. CDR3 nucleotides: TGCGCCAGCAGCTTGCGTCCTATCAATCAGCCCCAGCATTTT. Amino acids: CASSLRPINQPQHF.

The rearrangement uses TRBV14 and TRBJ1-6, with D perhaps matching TRBD1 (6 bases). Per germline, CDR1 SGHDN and CDR2 FVKESK. V was pared by 4 bases and J by 6 bases, with 16 bases between. The CDR3 runs to 16 residues. The CDR3 sequence: CASSPVQGPGNSPLHF. The CDR3 nucleotides read TGTGCCAGCAGCCCAGTTCAGGGGCCGGGTAATTCACCCCTCCACTTT.

The chain joins TRBV5-1 to TRBJ2-7; 8 bases align to TRBD1. The CDR3 sequence is 15 residues long. V lost 2 bases and J lost 2; bases outside the gene matches: 6. Germline loops: CDR1 SGHRS, CDR2 YFSETQ. Here the CDR3 DNA reads TGCGCCAGCAGCTTAATCGGACAGGGCGCCTACGAGCAGTACTTC. Translated: CASSLIGQGAYEQYF.

The genes are TRBV24-1 and TRBJ1-5; D is ambiguous. The ends were cut back, 5 bases at V and 2 bases at J, with 27 bases in the middle. Germline-derived CDR1 and CDR2 are KGHDR and SFDVKD. This CDR3 has 20 amino acids. CDR3 coding DNA: TGTGCCACCAGTGTTAGGACGGGCGGTCACAGTATTGGCGGCAATCAGCCCCAGCATTTT. As protein: CATSVRTGGHSIGGNQPQHF.

V is TRBV15 and J is TRBJ2-7; 9 bases map to TRBD2. Germline V CDR1 and CDR2: LNHNV, YYDKDF (reference sequence). The V segment lost 5 bases and the J segment 1 base; nucleotides outside the gene matches: 9. The CDR3 contains 16 residues. The CDR3 DNA sequence: TGTGCCACCAGCCGGGCGCGTAGCGGGAGATCCTACGAGCAGTACTTC. This gives the protein CATSRARSGRSYEQYF.

The chain links TRBV15 to TRBJ2-4; D unclear. V was pared by 3 bases and J by 0 bases, with 9 bases between. Germline assignment: CDR1 LNHNV and CDR2 YYDKDF (reference sequence). The CDR3 consists of 15 residues. CDR3 bases: TGTGCCACCAGCAGGAGTGATCTAGCCAAAAACATTCAGTACTTC. Residues: CATSRSDLAKNIQYF.